This passage covers 10 T cell receptor beta chains from one sample sequenced in a study of patients and donors after allogeneic stem cell transplantation. TCRdb passed the RT-PCR reads through MiXCR, listing each CDR3 protein once. The sample has about a million distinct CDR3 sequences; under 20% are singletons. The specimen was blood, either unsorted or a sorted T cell fraction (not recorded which). The receptors shown here come from a human donor who was either an allogeneic HSCT recipient or a stem cell or donor lymphocyte infusion donor (not recorded which). It is not recorded whose cells these are; they may come from a transplant donor.

The V gene is TRBV3-1, the J gene TRBJ2-2; D possibly corresponds to TRBD2 (5 bases). The V and J ends lost 0 bases and 3 bases respectively, with 8 bases between them. CDR1 is LGHDT, CDR2 YNNKEL, per germline (reference sequence). This CDR3 is 15 amino acids long. CDR3: CASSQDSGYTGELFF. In nucleotides, the CDR3 is TGTGCCAGCAGCCAAGATTCGGGGTACACCGGGGAGCTGTTTTTT.

The V gene is TRBV2, the J gene TRBJ2-7; 7 nucleotides line up with TRBD1. The J segment lost 3 bases and the V segment lost 4 bases, leaving 6 bases of the junction unmatched. Germline CDR1 reads SNHLY; CDR2 reads FYNNEI. This CDR3 spans 14 amino acids. CDR3 protein: CASSGQGRNYEQYF. The CDR3 DNA is TGTGCCAGCAGTGGACAGGGACGGAACTACGAGCAGTACTTC.

The chain recombines TRBV29-1 with TRBJ1-1; TRBD1 aligns across 10 bases. J was trimmed by 5 bases and V by 7 bases; bases with no gene match: 10. The CDR3 extends over 14 amino acids. Germline values: CDR1 SQVTM, CDR2 ANQGSEA. CDR3 sequence reads: CSARTGGLTTEAFF. CDR3 sequence (DNA): TGCAGCGCAAGGACAGGGGGGCTGACAACTGAAGCTTTCTTT.

The V gene is TRBV5-1, the J gene TRBJ2-1; 11 nucleotides agree with TRBD1. V shed 4 bases and J 2 bases; nucleotides not matched to a gene: 5. CDR3 length: 16 residues. Germline CDR1 reads SGHRS; CDR2 reads YFSETQ. The CDR3 DNA sequence: TGCGCCAGCAGCCACGGGACAGGGGGGCCCTACAATGAGCAGTTCTTC. Protein sequence: CASSHGTGGPYNEQFF.

This clonotype was detected ten times or more. The V and J genes are TRBV12-3 or TRBV12-4 and TRBJ2-2; a weak D match, TRBD2 (7 bases). V gave up 6 bases and J gave up 4 bases, with 12 bases separating them. This CDR3 is built from 14 residues. CDR3 protein: CASSRRGATGELFF. CDR3 in DNA: TGTGCCAGCAGCCGCCGGGGGGCCACCGGGGAGCTGTTTTTT.

V gene TRBV18 combines with J gene TRBJ2-3; tentatively, D is TRBD2 (5 bases). Trimming removed 1 base at V and 3 bases at J, with 8 bases between. Germline assignment: CDR1 KGHSH and CDR2 LQKENI. This CDR3 is 14 amino acids long. The CDR3 sequence is CASSPLPGTDTQYF. CDR3 nucleotides: TGTGCCAGCTCACCACTCCCGGGAACAGATACGCAGTATTTT. The full variable domain, rest sourced from reference TRBV18 and TRBJ2-3, is NAGVMQNPRHLVRRRGQEARLRCSPMKGHSHVYWYRQLPEEGLKFMVYLQKENIIDESGMPKERFSAEFPKEGPSILRIQQVVRGDSAAYFCASSPLPGTDTQYFGPGTRLTVL.

This clonotype showed up just once. The chain combines TRBV2 with TRBJ2-3; 9 nucleotides match TRBD2. V was pared by 1 base and J by 2 bases, with 1 base of the junction left unmatched. The germline V gene encodes CDR1 SNHLY and CDR2 FYNNEI. The CDR3 has 15 amino acids. CDR3 DNA: TGTGCCAGCAGTGAAGGACTAGCGGCCACAGATACGCAGTATTTT. Translating it yields CASSEGLAATDTQYF.

The chain joins TRBV7-2 to TRBJ2-1, with 10 bases aligning to TRBD1. The CDR3 has 15 residues. J lost 7 bases, V lost 4 bases, and 7 bases had no gene match. Germline-derived CDR1 and CDR2 are SGHTA and FQGNSA. The CDR3 region has the DNA TGTGCCAGCAGCTCCGACAGGGGGCCCAAGAATGAGCAGTTCTTC. Its translation: CASSSDRGPKNEQFF.

This clonotype was seen more than once but under ten times. This sequence joins TRBV29-1 and TRBJ2-7; 9 bases match TRBD1. The CDR3 is 15 residues long. In germline, CDR1 is SQVTM, CDR2 ANQGSEA. Trimming at V came to 1 base and at J to 0 bases, leaving 4 bases not matched to a gene. The CDR3 DNA follows: TGCAGCGTTGAAGGCCTGACAGGGGGCTCCTACGAGCAGTACTTC. This sequence encodes CSVEGLTGGSYEQYF.

This clonotype was observed a handful of times. This chain uses TRBV5-1 with TRBJ2-1; 10 bases line up with TRBD2. Looked up from germline, CDR1 is SGHRS and CDR2 is YFSETQ. Trimming took 7 bases from V and 3 from J; bases not matched to a gene: 13. This CDR3 has 17 residues. CDR3 sequence: CASSSFGTSAFYNEQFF. The DNA for the CDR3 is TGCGCCAGCTCTTCATTCGGGACTAGCGCTTTCTACAATGAGCAGTTCTTC.